This T cell receptor beta chain was captured by sequencing in a study of cytomegalovirus exposure and HLA in healthy donors (TCRdb year 2017). Regarding the research as a whole: An earlier analysis of around 600 of the donors reported about 250 Gb of sequence data and 117 million unique TCR beta sequences from 190 million or so T cells. A later analysis re-examined previously published TCR beta repertoires from more than 650 donors and added high-resolution HLA genotyping to investigate patterns of TCR occurrence. The genetic ancestry cluster associated with self-reported Caucasian donors included roughly 84% of the 398 genotyped donors. Typing coverage differed by locus: A, B, C, DRB1 and DQB1 were typed in roughly 629-630 donors, DQA1 in about 510, DPA1 in 600 to 610, and DPB1 in just under 490. All discovery cohort repertoires had been generated using a single sequencing platform. Among roughly 400 genotyped donors of the cohort, an average of roughly 230,000 unique TCR beta nucleotide sequences was sequenced per donor, of which 15% to 20% were non-productive. A later genetic analysis used genome-wide SNP genotypes for about 65% of the roughly 670 donors, treating that subset as a discovery cohort. Five DR-DQ haplotypes were handled as single units for association and clustering because linkage in the cohort was strong. About 280 gigabases of sequencing data and some 85 million unique TCR sequences were included in an early release covering about 600 HLA-typed donors. Using immunosequencing, the study profiled T cell repertoires from about 620 subjects and related those repertoires to cytomegalovirus serostatus. Donor age, sex, ethnicity and CMV serostatus were collected together with the repertoire data. The later analysis used no new phenotypic data to find candidate immune exposures, relying instead on TCR beta sequences and their occurrence across donors. To decide whether each TCR beta V gene segment behaved as functional or pseudogenic, an earlier analysis of approximately 620 of the donors relied on high-throughput TCR beta sequencing. The study combined high-throughput TCR immunosequencing, statistical association of individual TCRs with disease status, and machine learning to predict cytomegalovirus infection status. The study aimed to test whether signatures of past pathogen exposure could be identified by cataloging public T cell receptors. HLA typing covered class I and class II loci at four-digit resolution. In addition to the first cohort of hundreds of subjects, a separate validation cohort of 120 different subjects was used. General study outcomes and caveats: Because counts were too low, about 15 rarely observed V segments, including chromosome 9 orphons, were left out of the earlier analysis of roughly 600 of the donors. According to a later analysis, parvovirus B19, influenza, CMV and Epstein-Barr virus appeared linked to several top co-occurrence clusters. When HLA alleles, especially DR and DQ, strongly co-occurred, attributing TCR associations to individual alleles was difficult. A later genetic analysis reported fewer N-insertions in productive TCRs among donors in an Asian-associated ancestry cluster than the approximately 670-donor mean. A later analysis found that HLA-associated TCR beta chains were more clonally expanded and had lower generation probabilities than equally common non-associated chains. Correlated functional status among segregating V segments might be attributable to linkage disequilibrium, but an unknown experimental factor could not be ruled out. This cohort had only TCR beta chains sequenced, and the lack of alpha or paired-chain data limited which features could be detected. A group of highly shared sequence variants was considered likely to be a technical artifact of the sequencing pipeline. According to a later analysis, TCR association rates differed among HLA loci, with DRB1 alleles showing the most associated TCRs and HLA-C alleles showing the fewest. The authors suggested that the approach could potentially be extended to other disease states and immunological phenotypes. Cytomegalovirus status was reported to be diagnosed by the classifier with high specificity and sensitivity in both the original and validation cohorts. According to a later analysis, most CMV-associated TCR beta chains appeared to be HLA-restricted, and the HLA associations seemed to be driven largely by CMV exposure. An association between a missense DCLRE1C variant and V-gene and J-gene trimming of TCR beta chains was found in a later genetic analysis and replicated in an independent cohort. Three of the identified cytomegalovirus-associated TCR beta chains were confirmed in vitro to be specific for cytomegalovirus antigens. Because HLA typing was unavailable for some donors at each locus, only the typed subset was used in association tests. At a false discovery rate of 0.05, a later analysis linked 15,000 to 20,000 TCR beta sequences to specific HLA alleles. The presence/absence analyses assumed that sequencing depth was roughly uniform across donors, and that assumption may not be true. A further reported finding was that TCR beta sequences accurately predicted the HLA-A and HLA-B alleles for most subjects in the first cohort. Some IMGT-functional V segments, including TRBV6-2 and TRBV6-3, could not be told apart with the 87-base-pair reads, so those segments were excluded. Most TCR sequences were seen in very few donors, while some public TCRs were found in many individuals. In an earlier analysis of around 600 of the donors, most TCR beta V segments appeared in productive rearrangements about 87% or about 30% of the time, broadly matching IMGT annotations. In the study, about 150 TCR beta chains were listed as associated with cytomegalovirus. For the cohort, immune exposure information was limited to CMV serostatus.

Details on this clone: Its antigen has not been determined. It has no much larger one-base neighbor in the sample; base qualities were not kept.

The cohort consisted of 600 to 750 healthy bone marrow donors. All cohort members were sampled while nominally healthy, although unrecorded immune exposures were likely present. The donor was CMV seronegative and was included in the group of a few hundred seronegative cohort members. A peripheral blood sample was provided by each donor, and peripheral blood mononuclear cells were used for TCR beta sequencing. Genomic DNA extraction from the blood cell samples was performed with the Qiagen DNeasy Blood Extraction Kit. The CDR3 contains 13 residues, cysteine and phenylalanine counted. Kept here is only the CDR3 DNA, which spans 39 bases and is read in frame from base 1. Taken from the germline V gene (reference sequence), the CDR1 and CDR2 loops are SGHNT and YYREEE. The V end gives up 4 bases and the J end 2 bases, leaving 2 bases in the junction not matched to a gene. Receptor amplification or capture employed the immunoSEQ multiplex PCR assay. The multiplex PCR relied on a mix of 60 forward primers for TCR Vbeta segments and 13 reverse primers for TCR Jbeta segments. The CDR3 region of rearranged TCR beta genes was amplified from genomic DNA by a multiplex PCR assay. The Illumina HiSeq System was used to sequence the amplified TCR beta libraries as 87-base-pair reads. Per the source publication's procedure: A later analysis tallied roughly 76 million unique TCR beta chains across the 650 to 750 repertoires, and approximately 12 million of those chains were shared by two or more donors. Raw reads were error-corrected and collapsed into unique sequences by a nearest-neighbor algorithm in which closely related sequences were merged to remove PCR and sequencing errors. To assign V, D and J gene segments, CDR3 sequences were aligned to IMGT reference sequences. For a sequence to be retained, a match of at least six nucleotides to both a V gene segment and a J gene segment was required. Rearrangements were called productive when the CDR3 lacked stop codons and stayed in frame with V and J; all others were non-productive. CDR3 was defined by IMGT convention, running from the second conserved V-encoded cysteine to the conserved J-encoded phenylalanine. In an earlier analysis of approximately 590 of the donors, sequences lacking an unambiguous match to a single V gene segment were excluded. An earlier analysis of a few hundred of the donors classified V segments as functional when productive rearrangements were above 56.7% and as segregating when the standard deviation between donors was above 5%. A statistical classification framework was built for diagnosing cytomegalovirus status from the catalog of TCR beta chain sequences. V and J gene assignment, in a later analysis, came from comparing TCR nucleotide sequences with IMGT/GENE-DB human TR gene sequences. A later analysis assigned CDR3 sequences and most-parsimonious VDJ recombination scenarios with the TCRdist pipeline. A later analysis defined each TCR beta chain by its CDR3 amino acid sequence plus V-gene family, and excluded reads lacking a unique V-gene family. As a way to deal with suspected cross-contamination and a sequencing artifact, a later analysis dropped roughly 620 nucleotide sequences that were highly shared and had low generation probability. For each public chain, a later analysis derived a clonal expansion index from normalized ranks of inferred template counts within each repertoire. In a later analysis, generation probabilities were computed with a VDJ recombination model fitted to out-of-frame rearrangements, and the resulting probabilities were checked against IGoR. In a later analysis, hypergeometric tests were used to score TCR-TCR, TCR-HLA and TCR-CMV co-occurrence, with a repertoire-size bias correction applied to TCR pairs. False discovery rates were estimated in a later analysis by permuting HLA or CMV assignments 20 times. In a later analysis, co-occurring TCRs were grouped with DBSCAN, and TCRdist sequence similarity was added when clustering was performed within HLA-allele-positive subsets. Repertoires with fewer than 30,000 or more than 120,000 public chains, plus five repertoires with anomalous nucleotide sharing, were excluded from co-occurrence clustering. The table comes from immuneACCESS by way of TCRdb, which keeps in-frame sequences with V and J called. Part of the clones is missing from these tables; in studies checked, under half for an unresolved V gene and the rest for unknown reasons. V and J calls and clone size are copied from that table; D and trimming were computed from the DNA. The sample table shows some 93,000 clones, and nearly 80% are seen once. In total, the top ten clones hold roughly 3% of the sample.

The rearrangement combines TRBV5-4 with TRBJ2-5, and 7 junctional nucleotides match TRBD1. Sequenced sample: PBMCs. This TCR was sampled from a woman in her forties in good health and CMV-seronegative. The DNA is TGTGCCAGCAGCCGGGACAGTCAAGAGACCCAGTACTTC. This is translated as CASSRDSQETQYF.